The 29 T cell receptor beta chains reported below all come from one sample, sequenced in a study of blood T cell repertoires in COVID-19. TCRdb keeps only in-frame clones here, not all; method: immunoSEQ multiplex PCR. Of fewer than 200,000 clones in the sample, around 81% were seen once. The specimen was peripheral blood. The source is a woman older than 75 with COVID-19, enrolled during active disease.

The V and J genes are TRBV6-1 and TRBJ1-5; TRBD1 aligns across 10 bases. The CDR3 runs to 15 residues. The V gene's germline CDR1 is MNHNS and CDR2 SASEGT. With V trimmed by 7 bases and J by 2 bases, 5 bases remained unmatched. CDR3 region: CASKDRGGGNQPQHF. The CDR3 DNA reads TGTGCCAGCAAGGACAGGGGGGGTGGCAATCAGCCCCAGCATTTT.

The CDR3 loop is CASSPTVGTNGYTF. The CDR3 region has the DNA TGCGCCAGCAGCCCTACAGTAGGTACCAACGGCTACACCTTC. This chain uses TRBV4-1 with TRBJ1-2; D is unresolved. Germline V CDR1 and CDR2: MGHRA, YSYEKL. The length of the CDR3 is 14 residues. Trimming left V 4 bases short and J 8 bases short, with 17 bases between.

V usage is TRBV5-6 and J usage is TRBJ2-5, with TRBD1 matching 11 bases. V was pared by 4 bases and J by 1 base, with 6 bases of the junction left unmatched. The germline gives CDR1 SGHDT, CDR2 YYEEEE. This CDR3 region has 16 residues. The CDR3: CASSPGQGAPQETQYF. DNA for the CDR3: TGTGCCAGCAGCCCCGGACAGGGGGCCCCCCAAGAGACCCAGTACTTC.

The CDR3 nucleotides are TGTGCCAGCAGTCGAAGACAGGGGCGCACCGGGGAGCTGTTTTTT. It specifies CASSRRQGRTGELFF. The V and J genes are TRBV27 and TRBJ2-2, with 8 bases identical to TRBD1. CDR1 is MNHEY, CDR2 SMNVEV, per germline (reference sequence). CDR3 size: 15 residues. V lost 5 bases to trimming and J lost 4 bases; unmatched junction nucleotides: 6.

The gene calls are TRBV2 and TRBJ2-7; D remains ambiguous. Germline V gene data show CDR1 as SNHLY and CDR2 as FYNNEI. The CDR3 extends over 14 amino acids. V shed 9 bases and J shed 0 bases, with 15 bases lying between them. This CDR3 is CASADFQPSYEQYF. In nucleotides, the CDR3 is TGTGCCAGTGCTGACTTCCAGCCCTCCTACGAGCAGTACTTC.

This clone was seen many times. The rearrangement uses TRBV5-4 and TRBJ2-7; D is possibly TRBD1 (6 bases). V was trimmed by 3 bases and J by 1 base, leaving 17 bases between them. Germline values: CDR1 SGHNT, CDR2 YYREEE (reference sequence). This CDR3 spans 16 amino acids. The CDR3 region has the DNA TGTGCCAGCAGCTCTCTAGGGGGATTGTTATCCTACGAGCAGTACTTC. Translating gives CASSSLGGLLSYEQYF.

The chain carries TRBV4-1 and TRBJ2-1; 10 bases are shared with TRBD2. With V trimmed by 4 bases and J by 5 bases, 11 bases remained unmatched. CDR3 length: 17 residues. Germline V gene data show CDR1 as MGHRA and CDR2 as YSYEKL. In nucleotides, the CDR3 is TGCGCCAGCAGCCTACCGACCTTAGCGGGGGGACACAATGAGCAGTTCTTC. It is translated as CASSLPTLAGGHNEQFF.

This rearrangement joins TRBV19 to TRBJ2-7; 10 nucleotides align to TRBD1. The CDR3 extends over 13 amino acids. Germline CDR1 and CDR2: LNHDA and SQIVND (reference sequence). V was clipped by 9 bases and J by 6 bases; unmatched bases: 8. The CDR3 DNA is TGTGCCAGCGGGACAGGGGATTTTTCCGAGCAGTACTTC. Encoded protein: CASGTGDFSEQYF.

This clone turned up a few times. This chain uses TRBV3-1 (or the pseudogene TRBV3-2) with TRBJ2-5; tentative D call: TRBD2 (6 bases). The CDR3 spans 13 residues. Looked up from germline, CDR1 is LGHDT and CDR2 is YNNKEL (reference sequence). V was cut by 3 bases and J by 5 bases, with 10 bases left in between. The CDR3 protein is CASSQGLGETQYF. In DNA, the CDR3 is TGTGCCAGCAGCCAGGGACTGGGGGAGACCCAGTACTTC.

The chain combines TRBV7-9 with TRBJ1-4; perhaps TRBD1 as D (5 bases). The CDR3 has 14 amino acids. V lost 3 bases and J 5 bases, leaving 10 bases between the germline ends. CDR1 is SEHNR and CDR2 is FQNEAQ in the germline V gene (reference sequence). CDR3 DNA: TGTGCCAGCAGCTTTTCGGGGGGGAATGAAAAACTGTTTTTT. Translating it yields CASSFSGGNEKLFF.

This chain connects TRBV4-1 to TRBJ2-7; D is ambiguous. This CDR3 spans 17 amino acids. Trimming took 1 base from V and 5 from J, leaving 21 bases between them. Germline V gene data show CDR1 as MGHRA and CDR2 as YSYEKL. The DNA of the CDR3 is TGCGCCAGCAGCCAAGTGACAAATCTCGCTAATCCTAACGAGCAGTACTTC. It is translated as CASSQVTNLANPNEQYF.

J is TRBJ2-7 and V is TRBV18; TRBD1 is a possible D gene (6 bases). The CDR3 runs to 14 residues. The germline V gene has CDR1 KGHSH and CDR2 LQKENI. Trimming cost V 5 bases and J 5 bases, with 16 bases left between them. CDR3 bases: TGTGCCAGCTCATCGACAGGCTTCCCCAACGAGCAGTACTTC. Amino acid sequence: CASSSTGFPNEQYF.

V and J are TRBV23-1 and TRBJ1-2; 10 positions match TRBD1. TRBV23-1 is an ORF, and what it does is uncertain. V gave up 2 bases and J gave up 9 bases; unmatched junction bases: 6. The CDR3 is made up of 14 amino acids. DNA for the CDR3: TGCGCCAGCAGTCAAGCGGACAGGGGGGAAAGCTACACCTTC. The encoded protein is CASSQADRGESYTF.

This clone was counted once. V gene TRBV19 combines with J gene TRBJ1-5, with no clear D. CDR1 and CDR2 (germline): LNHDA, SQIVND (reference sequence). V was trimmed by 3 bases and J by 8 bases, leaving 8 bases between them. The CDR3 spans 12 residues. The CDR3 DNA reads TGTGCCAGTAGTATCAACGGGGAGCCCCAGCATTTT. Protein product: CASSINGEPQHF.

V gene TRBV5-1 combines with J gene TRBJ2-1, with 8 bases lining up with TRBD2. Germline V gene sequence: CDR1 SGHRS, CDR2 YFSETQ. The trim removed 4 bases at V and 10 bases at J, leaving 13 bases unmatched. This CDR3 comprises 15 residues. CDR3 amino acids: CASSMEGAGVVEQFF. In DNA, the CDR3 is TGCGCCAGCAGCATGGAGGGAGCGGGAGTGGTCGAGCAGTTCTTC.

This chain uses TRBV5-1 with TRBJ2-7; TRBD1 might be the D (6 bases). This CDR3 has 12 amino acids. Germline loops: CDR1 SGHRS, CDR2 YFSETQ. The V gene lost 3 bases and the J gene lost 6 bases, with 10 bases spanning the gap. The CDR3 protein is CASSSTGGEQYF. CDR3 nucleotides: TGCGCCAGCAGCTCGACAGGTGGCGAGCAGTACTTC.

This clone was observed a single time. This rearrangement joins TRBV19 to TRBJ1-6; D perhaps matches TRBD1 (5 bases). Deletions cut 6 bases from V and 7 bases from J, with 16 bases between. This CDR3 contains 15 residues. Per germline, CDR1 LNHDA and CDR2 SQIVND (reference sequence). CDR3 loop: CASRPLSTGNSPLHF. The CDR3, as DNA: TGTGCCAGTAGGCCTTTATCCACAGGCAATTCACCCCTCCACTTT.

A single count supports this clone. The junction differs from germline at one of its ends, possibly a read error. CDR3 sequence: CASSASGDLTDTQYF. The DNA of the CDR3 is TGTGCTAGCAGCGCCAGCGGGGACCTCACAGATACGCAGTATTTT. The chain joins TRBV7-7 to TRBJ2-3, with TRBD2 matching 7 bases. Looked up from germline, CDR1 is SSHAT and CDR2 is FNYEAQ (reference sequence). The CDR3 has 15 residues.

CDR3 coding DNA: TGTGCCAGCAGCGTTGACACTCATCCCGGTTCACCCCTCCACTTT. Its protein product is CASSVDTHPGSPLHF. V gene TRBV5-4 combines with J gene TRBJ1-6; D is unclear. Germline CDR1 is SGHNT and CDR2 is YYREEE (reference sequence). This CDR3 spans 15 amino acids. The ends were cut back, 4 bases at V and 9 bases at J, with 17 bases in the middle.

The chain combines TRBV10-2 with TRBJ1-1, with D maybe TRBD1 (6 bases). This CDR3 spans 12 amino acids. Trimming took off 6 bases at V and 5 bases at J, with 10 bases between the two ends. Per the germline V gene, CDR1 is WSHSY and CDR2 is SAAADI. In nucleotides, the CDR3 is TGCGCCAGCAGACAGGGCTTAACTGAAGCTTTCTTT. As protein: CASRQGLTEAFF.

The genes are TRBV5-5 and TRBJ2-4; D is perhaps TRBD1 (6 bases). The CDR3 consists of 13 residues. V was clipped by 3 bases and J by 13 bases, with 17 bases between them. Germline V CDR1 and CDR2: SGHKS, YYEKEE (reference sequence). The DNA of the CDR3 is TGTGCCAGCAGCTCCCCCTGGGACACCCAACAGTACTTC. Its protein is CASSSPWDTQQYF.

This chain links TRBV7-6 with TRBJ1-2; no clear D gene. CDR3 length: 15 residues. Trimming left V 5 bases short and J 0 bases short, with 13 bases between. CDR1 is SGHVS, CDR2 FNYEAQ, per germline. In DNA form, the CDR3 reads TGTGCCAGCAGCCCCTCCCGAGGGCCTAACTATGGCTACACCTTC. It translates to CASSPSRGPNYGYTF. The variable domain in full, with the rest retrieved from reference TRBV7-6 and TRBJ1-2, is GAGVSQSPRYKVTKRGQDVALRCDPISGHVSLYWYRQALGQGPEFLTYFNYEAQQDKSGLPNDRFSAERPEGSISTLTIQRTEQRDSAMYRCASSPSRGPNYGYTFGSGTRLTVV.

This chain uses TRBV10-3 with TRBJ1-2; 8 bases are shared with TRBD1. Trimming took 7 bases from V and 4 from J; bases not matched to a gene: 11. CDR3 length equals 15 residues. Germline-derived CDR1 and CDR2 are ENHRY and SYGVKD. The CDR3 loop is CAINPGQALSYGYTF. DNA for the CDR3: TGTGCCATCAACCCGGGACAGGCCCTTTCCTATGGCTACACCTTC.

This chain uses TRBV18 with TRBJ2-5, with D perhaps matching TRBD1 (5 bases). The CDR3 loop spans 17 amino acids. Germline V gene sequence: CDR1 KGHSH, CDR2 LQKENI. The V end was cut by 2 bases, the J end by 4 bases, with 20 bases between. The CDR3 is CASSPEGAGIGGETQYF. In DNA form, the CDR3 reads TGTGCCAGCTCACCAGAAGGGGCAGGGATCGGCGGAGAGACCCAGTACTTC.

This chain uses TRBV24-1 with TRBJ1-2, with a tentative D call TRBD1 (5 bases). V shed 7 bases and J shed 1 base, with 6 bases lying between them. Germline-derived CDR1 and CDR2 are KGHDR and SFDVKD. The CDR3 is made up of 12 amino acids. The CDR3 is CATSQGNYGYTF. In DNA form, the CDR3 reads TGTGCCACCAGCCAGGGTAACTATGGCTACACCTTC.

The rearrangement joins TRBV6-5 to TRBJ1-1, with D perhaps matching TRBD1 (6 bases). V lost 6 bases to trimming and J lost 3 bases, with 14 bases between them. Germline V lookup: CDR1 MNHEY, CDR2 SVGAGI. The CDR3 runs 14 residues. The CDR3 DNA is TGTGCCAGCAGCCGGGGACATGGAGACACTGAAGCTTTCTTT. Its translation is CASSRGHGDTEAFF.

The chain uses TRBV5-6 and TRBJ1-2; D possibly corresponds to TRBD1 (6 bases). The V end was cut by 0 bases, the J end by 5 bases, with 11 bases between. The CDR3 covers 14 residues. From germline, CDR1 is SGHDT and CDR2 YYEEEE. CDR3 loop: CASSLGHRVYGYTF. DNA of the CDR3: TGTGCCAGCAGCTTGGGGCACAGGGTGTATGGCTACACCTTC.

The genes are TRBV6-2 or TRBV6-3 and TRBJ1-1; tentative D call: TRBD1 (5 bases). This CDR3 is 13 amino acids long. Germline loops: CDR1 MNHEY, CDR2 SVGEGT. V was clipped by 4 bases and J by 4 bases, with 10 bases between them. The chain's CDR3 is CASSFRGFTEAFF. The DNA for the CDR3 is TGTGCCAGCAGTTTTCGGGGGTTCACTGAAGCTTTCTTT.

The rearrangement uses TRBV5-5 and TRBJ1-2; 7 bases align to TRBD1. V gave up 0 bases and J gave up 3 bases; unmatched junction bases: 5. Germline V CDR1 and CDR2: SGHKS, YYEKEE (reference sequence). There are 15 residues in the CDR3. The CDR3: CASSLATGTDYGYTF. For the CDR3, the DNA is TGTGCCAGCAGCTTGGCGACAGGGACTGACTATGGCTACACCTTC. Based on the CDR3 plus reference TRBV5-5 and TRBJ1-2, the full variable domain is DAGVTQSPTHLIKTRGQQVTLRCSPISGHKSVSWYQQVLGQGPQFIFQYYEKEERGRGNFPDRFSARQFPNYSSELNVNALLLGDSALYLCASSLATGTDYGYTFGSGTRLTVV.